What follows are 18 T cell receptor beta chains derived from one specimen sequenced in a study of OX40 agonist ivuxolimab in advanced cancers. Here immunoSEQ multiplex PCR was the method, and the copy in TCRdb shows in-frame clones only, minus some. The table shows roughly 65,000 clones, with just over 90% occurring only once. Specimen: CD4+ or CD8+ T cells sorted from blood, collected in a trial of the OX40 agonist ivuxolimab. These receptors were taken from an adult with an advanced solid tumor such as melanoma, head and neck, liver or kidney cancer.

The rearrangement joins TRBV4-2 to TRBJ2-1, with 11 positions matching TRBD2. Germline V lookup: CDR1 LGHNA, CDR2 YNFKEQ. J gave up 0 bases and V 1 base, and 8 bases lay outside the gene matches. The CDR3 contains 19 residues. CDR3 sequence: CASSQAGTSGPNSYNEQFF. CDR3 DNA sequence: TGTGCCAGCAGCCAAGCCGGGACTAGCGGACCCAACTCCTACAATGAGCAGTTCTTC.

The rearrangement uses TRBV15 and TRBJ1-1; D uncertain. With 0 bases removed from V and 3 bases from J, the gap between germline ends came to 8 bases. The CDR3 is 14 residues long. Germline values: CDR1 LNHNV, CDR2 YYDKDF (reference sequence). The CDR3 spells CATSRDFGDTEAFF. The CDR3 coding sequence is TGTGCCACCAGCAGAGATTTTGGGGACACTGAAGCTTTCTTT.

In DNA, the CDR3 is TGCGCCAGCAGCCAAGTTGTGATAAGTAAGGGCAATGAAAAACTGTTTTTT. Its translation: CASSQVVISKGNEKLFF. The V call is TRBV4-1, the J call TRBJ1-4; no reliable D call. V was shortened by 1 base and J by 5 bases, with 17 bases between the two germline ends. Germline V CDR1 and CDR2: MGHRA, YSYEKL. The CDR3 covers 17 residues.

CDR3 sequence: CASSQAGRTGNYGYTF. The DNA of the CDR3 is TGTGCCAGCAGCCAAGCGGGACGGACGGGAAACTATGGCTACACCTTC. This chain connects TRBV14 to TRBJ1-2, with D perhaps matching TRBD1 (5 bases). CDR1 SGHDN and CDR2 FVKESK come from the germline V gene. This CDR3 is built from 16 residues. V lost 1 base, J lost 2 bases, and 14 bases lay in between.

This clone is a singleton in its sample. J is TRBJ1-3 and V is TRBV6-5, with unresolved D. The ends were cut back, 2 bases at V and 0 bases at J, with 5 bases in the middle. The CDR3 runs to 14 residues. Germline loops: CDR1 MNHEY, CDR2 SVGAGI. The CDR3 spells CASSYRVSGNTIYF. DNA for the CDR3: TGTGCCAGCAGTTACAGGGTCTCTGGAAACACCATATATTTT.

V is TRBV5-6 and J is TRBJ2-3; D remains unclear. The CDR3 consists of 16 residues. Trimming removed 0 bases at V and 5 bases at J, with 16 bases between. Germline-derived CDR1 and CDR2 are SGHDT and YYEEEE. CDR3 sequence: CASSLDFIELGDTQYF. The CDR3 nucleotides read TGTGCCAGCAGCTTGGATTTTATCGAGCTTGGAGATACGCAGTATTTT.

The rearrangement uses TRBV18 and TRBJ2-5, with TRBD2 matching 11 bases. The ends lost 2 bases at V and 11 bases at J; junction bases unmatched: 10. CDR3 length equals 15 residues. Per the germline V gene, CDR1 is KGHSH and CDR2 is LQKENI. The CDR3: CASSPSTSGSGGQYF. For the CDR3, the DNA is TGTGCCAGCTCACCATCTACTAGCGGGAGTGGTGGGCAGTACTTC.

The chain carries TRBV5-8 and TRBJ2-1; D not resolved. The germline V gene encodes CDR1 SGHTS and CDR2 YDEGEE. The CDR3 extends over 14 amino acids. V was cut by 0 bases and J by 8 bases, with 12 bases left in between. The CDR3 protein is CASSLGPLGYEQFF. The DNA of the CDR3 is TGTGCCAGCAGCTTGGGGCCCCTCGGATATGAGCAGTTCTTC.

V usage is TRBV5-4 and J usage is TRBJ1-4; maybe TRBD1 (5 bases). CDR1 and CDR2 from the germline V gene are SGHNT and YYREEE (reference sequence). V dropped 1 base and J dropped 4 bases, with 8 bases sitting between them. There are 14 residues in the CDR3. CDR3: CASSLPGINEKLFF. CDR3 sequence (DNA): TGTGCCAGCAGCTTGCCAGGGATTAATGAAAAACTGTTTTTT.

CDR3 DNA sequence: TGTGCCAGCAGCTTAGTGGCACGTATGAACACTGAAGCTTTCTTT. As protein: CASSLVARMNTEAFF. The chain has TRBV11-2 and TRBJ1-1, with D unclear. V gave up 1 base and J gave up 0 bases, with 9 bases separating them. The CDR3 length is 15 residues. In germline, CDR1 is SGHAT, CDR2 FQNNGV.

The genes are TRBV12-2 and TRBJ2-7; TRBD2 is taken as the D call from the table, unchecked against the DNA. TRBV12-2 is tagged as a pseudogene. This CDR3 is 14 amino acids long. CDR3 loop: CASRLGGIRDEQYF. The CDR3 coding sequence is TGTGCAAGTCGCTTAGGAGGCATTCGTGACGAGCAGTACTTC.

The genes are TRBV6-4 and TRBJ2-3, with TRBD1 matching 7 bases. The V and J ends lost 3 bases and 2 bases, in that order; junction bases with no gene match: 8. Germline V gene data show CDR1 as MRHNA and CDR2 as SNTAGT. This CDR3 has 16 residues. CDR3 DNA: TGTGCCAGCAGTGAGACAGGGAGCACACTCACAGATACGCAGTATTTT. Translating gives CASSETGSTLTDTQYF.

This clone was picked up a small number of times. The rearrangement joins TRBV6-5 to TRBJ1-2; D perhaps matches TRBD1 (6 bases). Germline assignment: CDR1 MNHEY and CDR2 SVGAGI. The CDR3 is made up of 14 amino acids. V was pared by 2 bases and J by 5 bases, with 12 bases between. Written as DNA, the CDR3 is TGTGCCAGCAGTTACCTCACAGGGAATTATGGCTACACCTTC. It codes for CASSYLTGNYGYTF.

J is TRBJ2-7 and V is TRBV25-1, with 7 bases matching TRBD2. J was trimmed by 3 bases and V by 3 bases; bases with no gene match: 8. CDR3 size: 15 residues. Germline-derived CDR1 and CDR2 are MGHDK and SYGVNS. The CDR3 DNA reads TGTGCCAGCAGTGATACGGGGGGACTGAACTACGAGCAGTACTTC. Its translation: CASSDTGGLNYEQYF.

V and J are TRBV5-8 and TRBJ1-1; D perhaps matches TRBD1 (5 bases). Germline lookup yields CDR1 SGHTS and CDR2 YDEGEE. V lost 1 base, J lost 5 bases, and 12 bases lay in between. The length of the CDR3 is 14 residues. The CDR3 protein is CASSLKGAVTEAFF. For the CDR3, the DNA is TGTGCCAGCAGCTTGAAAGGGGCAGTGACTGAAGCTTTCTTT.

This rearrangement joins TRBV2 to TRBJ1-5; D gene ambiguous. Trimming stripped 2 bases from V and 4 bases from J, with 12 bases between. The CDR3 is made up of 15 amino acids. Per germline, CDR1 SNHLY and CDR2 FYNNEI. This chain's CDR3 is CASSEPGAGNQPQHF. The CDR3 nucleotides read TGTGCCAGCAGTGAACCGGGAGCTGGGAATCAGCCCCAGCATTTT.

The gene calls are TRBV5-6 and TRBJ2-1, with a tentative D call TRBD1 (5 bases). This CDR3 is 15 amino acids long. V was clipped by 6 bases and J by 6 bases, with 19 bases between them. Germline V CDR1 and CDR2: SGHDT, YYEEEE. CDR3 region: CASIETAGNSNEQFF. DNA of the CDR3: TGTGCCAGCATAGAGACAGCTGGGAACTCCAATGAGCAGTTCTTC.

This chain connects TRBV11-2 to TRBJ2-3; 7 nucleotides line up with TRBD1. Losses at the gene ends were 5 bases for V and 2 bases for J; bases not matched to a gene: 7. The germline V gene has CDR1 SGHAT and CDR2 FQNNGV. CDR3 length: 15 residues. CDR3 bases: TGTGCCAGCAGCCCCTCGAGGGGGCTCACAGATACGCAGTATTTT. Residues: CASSPSRGLTDTQYF.